These T cell receptor beta chains were read from a single sample in a study of T cells after yellow fever vaccination. TCRdb recomputed calls from the 5' RACE reads with MiXCR, one row per CDR3 protein. Seen here are approximately 610,000 distinct CDR3 sequences, about 15% observed once, and the top ten hold 15% to 20%. The specimen comprised PBMCs, sampled 5 days after the first yellow fever vaccination. The receptors stem from a man younger than 30 who received the YFV17D yellow fever vaccine. Both conserved end residues are part of each CDR3. Each record gives: V gene, clone size, J gene, D gene, CDR3 protein, CDR3 DNA. The D gene is left open where the match is weak. Rows may omit the clone size; those that give it use once, few, many or a size class.

>TRBV19|once|TRBJ2-5|NA
CASRRFQETQYF
TGTGCCAGTCGCAGGTTCCAGGAGACCCAGTACTTC
>TRBV5-1|many|TRBJ1-1|NA
CASGMTANTEAFF
TGCGCCAGCGGAATGACAGCAAACACTGAAGCTTTCTTT
>TRBV12-3/TRBV12-4|few|TRBJ1-1|NA
CASTDRDTNTEAFF
TGTGCCAGCACCGACCGGGACACTAACACTGAAGCTTTCTTT
>TRBV4-1|NA|TRBJ2-1|NA
CASSQPDSFNEQFF
TGCGCCAGCAGCCAACCGGACTCCTTCAATGAGCAGTTCTTC
>TRBV5-1|many|TRBJ1-2|NA
CASSLGLQGSGYTF
TGCGCCAGCAGCTTGGGTTTACAGGGAAGCGGCTACACCTTC
>TRBV6-1|NA|TRBJ2-1|NA
CASRAGTQSYNEQFF
TGTGCCAGCAGAGCCGGGACACAGAGTTACAATGAGCAGTTCTTC
>TRBV9|NA|TRBJ2-3|NA
CASSVDVFGTDTQYF
TGTGCCAGCAGCGTAGACGTGTTTGGCACAGATACGCAGTATTTT
>TRBV6-1|NA|TRBJ1-1|NA
CASIPPVGQGFTEAFF
TGTGCCAGCATTCCCCCGGTGGGGCAGGGGTTCACTGAAGCTTTCTTT
>TRBV4-2|NA|TRBJ1-2|TRBD1
CASSQETGSGYGYTF
TGTGCCAGCAGCCAAGAGACAGGGTCCGGCTATGGCTACACCTTC
>TRBV6-1|NA|TRBJ1-1|TRBD1
CASTRQGGTEAFF
TGTGCCAGCACCCGACAGGGCGGCACTGAAGCTTTCTTT
>TRBV14|NA|TRBJ2-1|NA
CASSQEGTGVKNEQFF
TGTGCCAGCAGCCAAGAAGGGACGGGGGTTAAAAATGAGCAGTTCTTC
>TRBV6-5|few|TRBJ2-1|NA
CASSPRRAGLPYNEQFF
TGTGCCAGCAGTCCCCGAAGAGCGGGCCTCCCCTACAATGAGCAGTTCTTC
>TRBV7-9|few|TRBJ2-1|TRBD2
CASSAWRGVDNEQFF
TGTGCCAGCAGTGCCTGGCGGGGGGTCGACAATGAGCAGTTCTTC
>TRBV12-3/TRBV12-4|few|TRBJ1-4|NA
CASSWGGREKLFF
TGTGCCAGCAGTTGGGGGGGGCGCGAAAAACTGTTTTTT
>TRBV27|NA|TRBJ2-3|NA
CASSARRSDTQYF
TGTGCCAGCAGTGCCAGGCGGTCGGATACGCAGTATTTT
>TRBV4-2|few|TRBJ1-1|NA
CASSPSGQTNTEAFF
TGTGCCAGCAGCCCTTCGGGACAAACGAACACTGAAGCTTTCTTT
>TRBV6-1|NA|TRBJ2-2|NA
CASNKQGGAGELFF
TGTGCCAGCAACAAACAGGGGGGGGCCGGGGAGCTGTTTTTT
>TRBV7-2|NA|TRBJ1-2|NA
CASSRQDSLVLYGYTF
TGTGCCAGCAGCCGGCAGGACAGCTTGGTGCTTTATGGCTACACCTTC
>TRBV27|NA|TRBJ2-7|TRBD1
CASSSTGDGAYEQYF
TGTGCCAGCAGTTCGACAGGGGATGGCGCCTACGAGCAGTACTTC
>TRBV7-7|few|TRBJ1-3|NA
CASSLGSPASGNTIYF
TGTGCTAGCAGCTTAGGATCGCCTGCCTCTGGAAACACCATATATTTT
>TRBV7-2|few|TRBJ2-5|TRBD2
CASSGGLAGLQETQYF
TGTGCCAGCAGCGGGGGGCTAGCGGGGCTCCAAGAGACCCAGTACTTC
>TRBV7-2|NA|TRBJ2-3|NA
CASSPMGGNTDTQYF
TGTGCCAGCAGCCCTATGGGGGGCAACACAGATACGCAGTATTTT
>TRBV20-1|NA|TRBJ1-1|NA
CSATRGRTEAFF
TGCAGTGCGACTCGAGGGCGCACTGAAGCTTTCTTT
>TRBV6-5|few|TRBJ2-7|NA
CATVRGAEQYF
TGTGCCACTGTAAGGGGTGCCGAGCAGTACTTC
>TRBV18|few|TRBJ1-1|NA
CASSPPPMGNTEAFF
TGTGCCAGCTCACCACCGCCCATGGGGAACACTGAAGCTTTCTTT
>TRBV29-1|few|TRBJ2-1|NA
CSGVLATNEQFF
TGCAGCGGGGTACTAGCTACCAATGAGCAGTTCTTC
>TRBV9|few|TRBJ1-1|NA
CASSAIPTGNTEAFF
TGTGCCAGCAGCGCGATTCCGACAGGGAACACTGAAGCTTTCTTT
>TRBV6-1|NA|TRBJ2-5|TRBD2
CASSASGGTISETQYF
TGTGCCAGCAGTGCCTCAGGTGGGACTATTTCGGAGACCCAGTACTTC
>TRBV14|few|TRBJ2-1|NA
CASSLYRGEYNEQFF
TGTGCCAGCAGCCTATATAGGGGCGAATACAATGAGCAGTTCTTC
>TRBV7-9|NA|TRBJ2-5|NA
CASSLAGVIETQYF
TGTGCCAGCAGCTTAGCGGGGGTGATAGAGACCCAGTACTTC
>TRBV10-3|few|TRBJ1-2|NA
CAITGGGIGGYTF
TGTGCCATCACCGGCGGGGGGATTGGTGGCTACACCTTC
>TRBV12-3/TRBV12-4|NA|TRBJ2-7|NA
CASSSIRGEQYF
TGTGCCAGCAGTTCAATTCGGGGAGAGCAGTACTTC
>TRBV3-1|NA|TRBJ2-1|NA
CASSQEWLGLHEQFF
TGTGCCAGCAGCCAAGAATGGCTAGGCCTCCATGAGCAGTTCTTC
>TRBV15|NA|TRBJ1-2|NA
CATSRDGTYGYTF
TGTGCCACCAGCAGAGACGGAACCTATGGCTACACCTTC
>TRBV6-2/TRBV6-3|few|TRBJ1-6|TRBD1
CASRDSNSPLHF
TGTGCCAGCCGGGACAGCAATTCACCCCTCCACTTT
>TRBV20-1|few|TRBJ2-1|TRBD2
CSANQAGTWTYNEQFF
TGCAGTGCTAATCAAGCGGGGACTTGGACCTACAATGAGCAGTTCTTC
>TRBV6-2/TRBV6-3|few|TRBJ2-3|TRBD2
CASRTSDATQYF
TGTGCCAGCCGGACTAGTGACGCTACGCAGTATTTT
>TRBV7-2|NA|TRBJ1-5|TRBD1
CASSLGGGTGADQPQHF
TGTGCCAGCAGCTTAGGGGGGGGGACAGGGGCTGATCAGCCCCAGCATTTT